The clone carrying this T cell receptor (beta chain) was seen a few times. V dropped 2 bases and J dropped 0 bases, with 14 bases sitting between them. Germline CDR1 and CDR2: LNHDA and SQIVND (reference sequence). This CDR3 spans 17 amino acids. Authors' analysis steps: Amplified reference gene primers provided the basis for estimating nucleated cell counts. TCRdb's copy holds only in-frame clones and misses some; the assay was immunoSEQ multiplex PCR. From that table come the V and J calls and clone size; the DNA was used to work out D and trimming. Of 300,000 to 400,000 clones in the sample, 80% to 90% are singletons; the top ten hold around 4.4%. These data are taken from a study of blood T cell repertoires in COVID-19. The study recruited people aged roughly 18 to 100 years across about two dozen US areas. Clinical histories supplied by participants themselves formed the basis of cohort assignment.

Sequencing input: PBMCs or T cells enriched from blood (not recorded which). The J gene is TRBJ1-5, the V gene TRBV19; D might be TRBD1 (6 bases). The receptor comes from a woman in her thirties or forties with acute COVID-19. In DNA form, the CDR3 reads TGTGCCAGTAGTATATTAGACAGGCTTTATAGCAATCAGCCCCAGCATTTT. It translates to CASSILDRLYSNQPQHF.